The 13 T cell receptor beta chains below come from one sample, sequenced in a study of breast tumors, draining lymph nodes, adjacent tissues. Each CDR3 protein is one row after TCRdb ran MiXCR on the multiplex PCR reads. Of approximately 280,000 distinct CDR3 sequences listed, around 30% are singletons. Samples came from axillary lymph nodes draining the breast cancer. Sequences were obtained from axillary lymph node tissue. The receptors were sampled from a female donor with breast cancer. Some clones in this sample may be carry-over from other donors' samples.

This clonotype was observed at least ten times. CDR3 nucleotides: TGCAGTGCTAAAGGACAGGCCTACGAGCAGTACTTC. This translates into CSAKGQAYEQYF. The gene calls are TRBV20-1 and TRBJ2-7; 7 bases match TRBD1. V shed 4 bases and J 2 bases; nucleotides not matched to a gene: 2. This CDR3 has 12 residues. Germline values: CDR1 DFQATT, CDR2 SNEGSKA (reference sequence).

This clonotype has at least ten counts. The chain joins TRBV19 to TRBJ1-2; a possible D gene is TRBD1 (6 bases). Trimming took 7 bases from V and 4 from J, leaving 13 bases between them. This CDR3 comprises 13 residues. Looked up from germline, CDR1 is LNHDA and CDR2 is SQIVND (reference sequence). The CDR3 is CASNDGQPYGYTF. The CDR3 bases are TGTGCCAGTAACGATGGACAGCCCTATGGCTACACCTTC.

Remarks on this clonotype: A much larger clone is a single base away; this may be a read error. This chain uses TRBV4-3 with TRBJ1-5, with D tentatively TRBD1 (6 bases). This CDR3 is 17 amino acids long. Germline CDR1 and CDR2: LGHNA and YSLEER. Trimming left V 0 bases short and J 3 bases short, with 15 bases between. The CDR3 coding sequence is TGCGCCAGCAGCCAAGATCGCACGGGGGGCCACAATCAGCCCCAGCATTTT. The encoded protein is CASSQDRTGGHNQPQHF.

Comments on this clonotype: This clone may be a read error of a much larger clone one base away. The rearrangement joins TRBV19 to TRBJ1-3; TRBD1 aligns across 7 bases. Germline CDR1 reads LNHDA; CDR2 reads SQIVND (reference sequence). The CDR3 spans 20 residues. The V and J ends lost 6 bases and 0 bases, in that order; junction bases with no gene match: 20. Here the CDR3 DNA reads TGTGCCAGTAGAATCCTTCCCGGGACAGCTCACGGCAACTCTGGAAACACCATATATTTT. Amino acids: CASRILPGTAHGNSGNTIYF.

Remarks on this clonotype: Given a much more abundant clone one base away, this may be a read error. This sequence joins TRBV6-5 and TRBJ2-7, with 10 bases lining up with TRBD1. This CDR3 comprises 17 residues. Germline V CDR1 and CDR2: MNHEY, SVGAGI. The chain's CDR3 is CAGSHEAGTGDPYEQYF. In nucleotides, the CDR3 is TGTGCCGGCAGTCACGAGGCGGGGACAGGGGACCCCTACGAGCAGTACTTC.

The sample holds many counts of this clonotype. This chain links TRBV5-8 with TRBJ2-7; TRBD2 is a possible D gene (5 bases). Trimming pared 1 base from V and 5 bases from J, leaving 13 bases between. The CDR3 totals 14 residues. Germline V gene sequence: CDR1 SGHTS, CDR2 YDEGEE. The CDR3 nucleotides read TGTGCCAGCAGCTTGACCGGGATGGGGAACGAGCAGTACTTC. It is translated as CASSLTGMGNEQYF.

The chain carries TRBV20-1 and TRBJ1-6; D is undetermined. Germline CDR1 reads DFQATT; CDR2 reads SNEGSKA (reference sequence). The CDR3 sequence is 14 residues long. V lost 6 bases, J lost 6 bases, and 15 bases lay in between. The CDR3 DNA sequence: TGCAGTGCCACTAGCGGAAGGGTTAATTCACCCCTCCACTTT. Its protein is CSATSGRVNSPLHF.

Comments on this clonotype: A much bigger clone sits one base away, suggesting this may be a read error. This chain uses TRBV19 with TRBJ2-5; a possible D gene is TRBD2 (6 bases). Germline lookup yields CDR1 LNHDA and CDR2 SQIVND (reference sequence). This CDR3 comprises 14 residues. V lost 6 bases and J 9 bases, leaving 20 bases between the germline ends. The CDR3 protein is CASSRDSYRESQYF. DNA for the CDR3: TGTGCCAGTAGCCGGGATAGCTATCGGGAGTCCCAGTACTTC.

This clonotype occurred many times. The chain links TRBV2 to TRBJ2-2; no clear D gene. The CDR3 is made up of 12 amino acids. Germline CDR1 and CDR2: SNHLY and FYNNEI. V lost 7 bases and J lost 8, with 11 bases in between. The CDR3 sequence is CASTRSWGELFF. CDR3 DNA sequence: TGTGCCAGCACTCGTAGCTGGGGGGAGCTGTTTTTT.

This clonotype has ten or more counts. The rearrangement uses TRBV5-5 and TRBJ1-6; 7 bases match TRBD1. Germline V gene sequence: CDR1 SGHKS, CDR2 YYEKEE (reference sequence). The CDR3 loop spans 15 amino acids. With 0 bases clipped from V and 5 bases from J, the junction kept 2 bases outside the gene matches. The CDR3 coding sequence is TGTGCCAGCAGCTTGGAGGGGGCAGATAATTCACCCCTCCACTTT. The encoded protein is CASSLEGADNSPLHF.

This clonotype was observed at least ten times. This chain joins TRBV5-1 and TRBJ2-2; no definite D call. This CDR3 has 16 amino acids. Trimming cost V 1 base and J 0 bases, with 10 bases left between them. The germline V gene has CDR1 SGHRS and CDR2 YFSETQ. The CDR3 spells CASSLNPQANTGELFF. The CDR3 DNA follows: TGCGCCAGCAGCTTGAATCCTCAGGCGAACACCGGGGAGCTGTTTTTT.

This clonotype was observed a few times. The chain couples TRBV27 to TRBJ1-5; 7 bases map to TRBD1. Germline assignment: CDR1 MNHEY and CDR2 SMNVEV (reference sequence). The CDR3 is 16 residues long. V trimming: 1 base; J trimming: 1 base; junction bases outside the gene matches: 4. Here the CDR3 DNA reads TGTGCCAGCAGTTTATTGGGCAGGGGGAGCAATCAGCCCCAGCATTTT. Protein: CASSLLGRGSNQPQHF.

At least ten counts were recorded for this clonotype. The chain recombines TRBV14 with TRBJ1-6; maybe TRBD1 (6 bases). V lost 2 bases and J lost 8, with 10 bases in between. The CDR3 runs to 14 residues. The germline V gene has CDR1 SGHDN and CDR2 FVKESK. CDR3 sequence (DNA): TGTGCCAGCAGCCAAATCAGGGGCGATTCACCCCTCCACTTT. This gives the protein CASSQIRGDSPLHF.